This T cell receptor (beta chain) originates from a study of T cells in Graves' hyperthyroidism and ophthalmopathy. Amplified TCR beta CDR3 regions came from RNA transcripts. In the first-round RT-PCR of the TCR CDR3, the HTBI primer set was used. Via MiXCR, TCRdb re-called the multiplex PCR reads, giving one row per CDR3 protein. The sample yields about 400,000 distinct CDR3 sequences, about 14% seen once. The germline CDR1 and CDR2 sequences are MNHEY and SVGAGI. The CDR3 runs to 16 residues. The ends were cut back, 2 bases at V and 2 bases at J, with 13 bases in the middle. This chain connects TRBV6-5 to TRBJ1-5, with D maybe TRBD1 (6 bases). Material: blood. This clonotype originated in a man in his forties or fifties with Graves' ophthalmopathy. The CDR3 DNA follows: TGTGCCAGCAGTTACGGGGGGCCGGTCGGCAATCAGCCCCAGCATTTT. Its protein product is CASSYGGPVGNQPQHF.